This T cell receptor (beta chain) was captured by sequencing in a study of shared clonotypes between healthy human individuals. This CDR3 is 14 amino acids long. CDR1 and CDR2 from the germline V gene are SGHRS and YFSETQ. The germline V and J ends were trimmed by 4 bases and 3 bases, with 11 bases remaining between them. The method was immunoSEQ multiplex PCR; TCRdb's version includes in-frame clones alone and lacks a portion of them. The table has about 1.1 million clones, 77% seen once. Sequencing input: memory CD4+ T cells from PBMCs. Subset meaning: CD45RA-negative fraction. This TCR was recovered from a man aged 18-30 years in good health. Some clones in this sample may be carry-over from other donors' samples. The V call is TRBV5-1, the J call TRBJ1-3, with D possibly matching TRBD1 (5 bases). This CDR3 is CASSRGAGGNTIYF. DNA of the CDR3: TGCGCCAGCAGCCGCGGGGCGGGTGGAAACACCATATATTTT.